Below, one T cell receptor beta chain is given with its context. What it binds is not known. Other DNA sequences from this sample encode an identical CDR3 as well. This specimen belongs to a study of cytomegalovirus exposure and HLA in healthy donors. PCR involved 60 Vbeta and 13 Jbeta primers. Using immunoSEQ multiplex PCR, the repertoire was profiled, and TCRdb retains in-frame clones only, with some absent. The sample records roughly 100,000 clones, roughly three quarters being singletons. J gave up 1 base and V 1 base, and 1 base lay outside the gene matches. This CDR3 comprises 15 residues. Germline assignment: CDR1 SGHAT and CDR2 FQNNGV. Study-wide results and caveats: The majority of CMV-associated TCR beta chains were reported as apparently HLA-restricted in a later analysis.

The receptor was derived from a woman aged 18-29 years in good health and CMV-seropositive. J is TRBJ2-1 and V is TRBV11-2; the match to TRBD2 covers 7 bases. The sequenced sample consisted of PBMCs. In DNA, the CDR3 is TGTGCCAGCAGCTTAGGCGGGAGTTCCTACAATGAGCAGTTCTTC. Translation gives CASSLGGSSYNEQFF.